Listed below are T cell receptor beta chains from one sample, sequenced in a study of technical replicates of blood from a handful of donors. The protocol was immunoSEQ multiplex PCR, while the TCRdb copy is restricted to in-frame clones and leaves out a portion. The sample has some 30,000 clones; around 90% are singletons. The sample taken for sequencing was PBMCs. These receptors were collected from a human donor in good health. Some clones in this sample may be carry-over from other donors' samples. The CDR3 runs from the conserved cysteine through the conserved F or W. A D gene is named only where the DNA matches it firmly. Size is omitted from some rows. Given values are once, few, many or a class for expanded clones.

>.|11|TRBV2|TRBJ2-1|TRBD2
CASSLAGEQFF
TGTGCCAGCAGTTTAGCGGGCGAGCAGTTCTTC
>.|15|TRBV6-5|TRBJ1-4|.
CASSPTDSRNEKLFF
TGTGCCAGCAGTCCAACGGACAGTCGTAATGAAAAACTGTTTTTT
>.|16|TRBV5-8|TRBJ2-5|TRBD2
CASSHGASGAGETQYF
TGTGCCAGCAGCCACGGGGCTAGCGGGGCGGGAGAGACCCAGTACTTC
>once|13|TRBV7-8|TRBJ1-5|TRBD1
CASSGGTDQPQHF
TGTGCCAGCAGCGGCGGGACAGACCAGCCCCAGCATTTT
>.|15|TRBV27|TRBJ2-7|.
CASSLQGSYSYEQYF
TGTGCCAGCAGTCTCCAGGGGTCATATAGCTACGAGCAGTACTTC
>.|13|TRBV4-2|TRBJ2-7|.
CASSQEPSGEQYF
TGTGCCAGCAGCCAAGAACCCAGCGGTGAGCAGTACTTC
>.|13|TRBV6-5|TRBJ1-1|.
CASSYSGRESAFF
TGTGCCAGCAGTTACTCTGGTCGGGAATCGGCTTTCTTT
>.|15|TRBV4-2|TRBJ2-3|.
CASSQDRNGADTQYF
TGTGCCAGCAGCCAAGATCGGAACGGGGCAGATACGCAGTATTTT
>few|14|TRBV11-1|TRBJ1-1|.
CASSAARMNTEAFF
TGTGCCAGCAGCGCGGCTCGCATGAACACTGAAGCTTTCTTT
>.|14|TRBV7-7|TRBJ2-5|TRBD1
CASSFTGGAQTQYF
TGTGCCAGCAGTTTCACAGGGGGCGCGCAGACCCAGTACTTC
>.|16|TRBV5-5|TRBJ1-3|.
CASSLSGGASGNTIYF
TGTGCCAGCAGCTTATCCGGGGGAGCCTCTGGAAACACCATATATTTT
>.|19|TRBV12-5|TRBJ1-5|TRBD1
CASGKTWMTGSLRNQPQHF
TGTGCTAGTGGGAAAACCTGGATGACAGGGTCTTTACGCAATCAGCCCCAGCATTTT
>.|13|TRBV29-1|TRBJ1-6|.
CSVVSSYNSPLHF
TGCAGCGTCGTTAGCTCCTATAATTCACCCCTCCACTTT
>once|14|TRBV6-7|TRBJ1-4|TRBD1
CASSQTGDNEKLFF
TGTGCCAGCAGTCAGACAGGGGATAATGAAAAACTGTTTTTT
>.|15|TRBV2|TRBJ2-5|.
CASVLRVGGGETQYF
TGTGCCAGCGTCCTGCGGGTCGGAGGAGGGGAGACCCAGTACTTC
>.|13|TRBV4-3|TRBJ1-2|.
CASSPAGRVGYTF
TGCGCCAGCAGTCCGGCGGGGAGAGTTGGCTACACCTTC
>once|12|TRBV19|TRBJ2-7|.
CASRDGNYEQYF
TGTGCCAGTAGAGACGGGAACTACGAGCAGTACTTC
>.|14|TRBV30|TRBJ1-1|TRBD1
CAWSVQGQDTEAFF
TGTGCCTGGAGTGTACAGGGGCAGGACACTGAAGCTTTCTTT
>.|15|TRBV6-5|TRBJ2-3|.
CASSRQVGSTDTQYF
TGTGCCAGCAGTCGACAGGTCGGATCCACAGATACGCAGTATTTT
>.|13|TRBV6-5|TRBJ2-2|.
CASRLPSTGELFF
TGTGCCAGCAGGCTGCCGAGCACCGGGGAGCTGTTTTTT
>.|15|TRBV5-6|TRBJ2-7|TRBD2
CASSATGTSRYEQYF
TGTGCCAGCAGCGCAACCGGGACTAGTCGCTACGAGCAGTACTTC
>.|14|TRBV12-5|TRBJ2-7|TRBD2
CASSPLAGSYEQYF
TGTGCTAGTTCCCCGCTAGCGGGGTCCTACGAGCAGTACTTC
>.|16|TRBV27|TRBJ1-1|TRBD1
CASSPQKGQGATEAFF
TGTGCCAGCAGTCCCCAAAAAGGACAGGGGGCCACTGAAGCTTTCTTT
>.|14|TRBV15|TRBJ2-1|.
CATTSQRGIDEQFF
TGTGCCACCACCAGCCAGAGAGGGATCGATGAGCAGTTCTTC
>.|12|TRBV2|TRBJ2-7|.
CASSRDFYEQYF
TGTGCCAGCAGTAGGGACTTCTACGAGCAGTACTTC
>.|13|TRBV5-1|TRBJ1-1|.
CASSLTTGTEAFF
TGCGCCAGCAGCTTGACCACAGGGACTGAAGCTTTCTTT
>.|11|TRBV7-2|TRBJ2-1|.
CASSLRPVMFF
TGTGCCAGCAGCTTACGTCCAGTAATGTTCTTC
>.|13|TRBV4-1|TRBJ1-6|.
CASSQGPFSPLHF
TGCGCCAGCAGCCAAGGGCCTTTTTCACCCCTCCACTTT
>.|14|TRBV2|TRBJ2-1|.
CASSGDRSYNEQFF
TGTGCCAGCAGTGGCGACAGGTCCTACAATGAGCAGTTCTTC
>few|14|TRBV7-2|TRBJ1-1|.
CASSLNIRNTEAFF
TGTGCCAGCAGCTTAAATATCCGGAACACTGAAGCTTTCTTT
>.|15|TRBV5-6|TRBJ2-7|.
CASSFQRESSYEQYF
TGTGCCAGCAGCTTCCAACGAGAGAGCTCCTACGAGCAGTACTTC
>.|16|TRBV14|TRBJ2-4|TRBD1
CASSQGPGQGENIQYF
TGTGCCAGCAGCCAAGGCCCGGGACAGGGGGAAAACATTCAGTACTTC
>.|11|TRBV20-1|TRBJ1-1|.
CSARPNTEAFF
TGCAGTGCGCGCCCGAACACTGAAGCTTTCTTT